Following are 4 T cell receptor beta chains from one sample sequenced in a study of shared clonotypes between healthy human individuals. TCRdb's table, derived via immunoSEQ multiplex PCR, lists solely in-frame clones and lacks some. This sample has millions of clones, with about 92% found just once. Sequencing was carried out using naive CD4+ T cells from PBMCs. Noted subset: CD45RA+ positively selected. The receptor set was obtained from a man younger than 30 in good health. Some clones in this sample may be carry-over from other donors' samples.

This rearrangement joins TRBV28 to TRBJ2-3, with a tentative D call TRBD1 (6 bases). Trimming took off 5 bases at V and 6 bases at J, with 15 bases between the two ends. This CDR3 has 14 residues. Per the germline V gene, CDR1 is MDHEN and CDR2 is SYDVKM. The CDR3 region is CASSPPGVRDTQYF. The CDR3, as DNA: TGTGCCAGCAGTCCCCCAGGGGTGAGGGATACGCAGTATTTT. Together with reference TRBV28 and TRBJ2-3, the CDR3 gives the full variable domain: DVKVTQSSRYLVKRTGEKVFLECVQDMDHENMFWYRQDPGLGLRLIYFSYDVKMKEKGDIPEGYSVSREKKERFSLILESASTNQTSMYLCASSPPGVRDTQYFGPGTRLTVL.

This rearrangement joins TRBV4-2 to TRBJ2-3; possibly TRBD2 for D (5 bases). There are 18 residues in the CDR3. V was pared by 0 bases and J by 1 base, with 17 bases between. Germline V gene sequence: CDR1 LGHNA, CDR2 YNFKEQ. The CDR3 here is CASSQDSLAAMGTDTQYF. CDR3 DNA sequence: TGTGCCAGCAGCCAAGACTCGCTAGCCGCCATGGGCACAGATACGCAGTATTTT.

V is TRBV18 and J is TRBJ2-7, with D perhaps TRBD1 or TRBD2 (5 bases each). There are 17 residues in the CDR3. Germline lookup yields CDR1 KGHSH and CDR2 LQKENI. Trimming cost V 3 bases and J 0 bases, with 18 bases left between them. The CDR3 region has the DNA TGTGCCAGCTCACCCTATGGAGGCCAGGGTAACTCCTACGAGCAGTACTTC. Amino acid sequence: CASSPYGGQGNSYEQYF.

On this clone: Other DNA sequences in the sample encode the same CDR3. The CDR3 region is CASSSTDTQYF. DNA for the CDR3: TGTGCCAGCTCATCCACAGATACGCAGTATTTT. This chain connects TRBV18 to TRBJ2-3; D unclear. The CDR3 consists of 11 residues. Trimming removed 5 bases at V and 2 bases at J, with 2 bases between. Germline-derived CDR1 and CDR2 are KGHSH and LQKENI.